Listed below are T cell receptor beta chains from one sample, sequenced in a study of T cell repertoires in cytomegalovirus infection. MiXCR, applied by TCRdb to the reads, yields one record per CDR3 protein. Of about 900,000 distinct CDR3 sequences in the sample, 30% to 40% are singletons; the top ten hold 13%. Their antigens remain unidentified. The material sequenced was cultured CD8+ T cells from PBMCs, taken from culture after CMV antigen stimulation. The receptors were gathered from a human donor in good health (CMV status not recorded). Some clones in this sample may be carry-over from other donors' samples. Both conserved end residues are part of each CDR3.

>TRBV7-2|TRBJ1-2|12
CASPLRNYGYTF
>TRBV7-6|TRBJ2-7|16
CASSHTTSGGTYEQYF
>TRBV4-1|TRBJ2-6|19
CASSPLGLAEPSGANVLTF
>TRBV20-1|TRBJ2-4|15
CSAYFTEVRKNIQYF
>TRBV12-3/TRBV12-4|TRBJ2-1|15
CASSLSSGGWNEQFF
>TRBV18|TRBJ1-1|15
CASSPPLYVNTEAFF
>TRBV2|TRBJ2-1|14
CASDLRDTPFEQFF
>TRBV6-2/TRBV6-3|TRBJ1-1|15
CASSQRPTSNTEAFF
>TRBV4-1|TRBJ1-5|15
CASSQVGAINQPQHF
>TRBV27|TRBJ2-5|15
CASSLGGRGWETQYF
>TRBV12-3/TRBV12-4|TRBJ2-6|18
CASSLRLGERSGANALTF
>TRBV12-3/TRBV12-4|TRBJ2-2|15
CASSSPGQLNGELFF
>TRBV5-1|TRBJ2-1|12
CASSSFREGQFF
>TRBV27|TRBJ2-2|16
CASSFLRGARTGELFF
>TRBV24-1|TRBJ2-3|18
CATSDTYPGRLAADTQYF
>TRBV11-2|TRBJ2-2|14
CASSHPFFTGELFF
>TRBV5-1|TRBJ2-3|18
CASSLGLAGGPSKDTQYF
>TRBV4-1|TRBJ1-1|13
CASSQALAVEAFF
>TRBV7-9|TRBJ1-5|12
CASSPGLGPQHF
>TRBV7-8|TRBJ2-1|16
CASSSPFGGNYNEQFF
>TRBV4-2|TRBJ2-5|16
CASSQDLGSRQETQYF
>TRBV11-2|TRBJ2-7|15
CASSLYPEFPYEQYF
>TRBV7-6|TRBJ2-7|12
CASSLRVHEQYF
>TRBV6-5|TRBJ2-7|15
CASSRTSEYLYEQYF
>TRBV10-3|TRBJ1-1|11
CGTGDGTEAFF
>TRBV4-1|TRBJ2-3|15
CASSQGVKPTDTQYF
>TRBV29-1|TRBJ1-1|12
CSVQGLVPEAFF
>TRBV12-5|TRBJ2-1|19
CASGTATGAAGGVYNEQFF
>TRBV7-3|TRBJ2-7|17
CASSSTRRTGHPYEQYF
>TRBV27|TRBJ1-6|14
CASSLTQHNSPLHF
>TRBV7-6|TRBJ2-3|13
CATSPELRDTQYF
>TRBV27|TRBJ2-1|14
CASSLSNVHNEQFF
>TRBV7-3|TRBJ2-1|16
CASSLNGGGAFNEQFF
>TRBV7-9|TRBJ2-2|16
CATVPISGREAGELFF
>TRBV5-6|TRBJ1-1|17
CASSLAYRQAKGTEAFF
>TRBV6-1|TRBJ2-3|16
CASSEEAGSSTDTQYF
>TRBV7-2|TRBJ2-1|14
CASSLEWLPPEQFF
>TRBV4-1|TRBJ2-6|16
CASSQERILGANVLTF
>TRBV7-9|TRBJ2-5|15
CASSLDEAAQETQYF
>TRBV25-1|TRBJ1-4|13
CASSDRRSEKLFF
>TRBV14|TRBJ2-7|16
CASSQDVRTGAYEQYF
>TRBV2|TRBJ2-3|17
CASSEHPTPSGADTQYF
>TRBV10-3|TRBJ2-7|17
CAIRASTGQGSPYEQYF
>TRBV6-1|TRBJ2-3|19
CASSEPTASASGRTDTQYF
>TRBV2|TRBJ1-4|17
CASIGGNEDGILEKLFF
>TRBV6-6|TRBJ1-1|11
CASRTQGEAFF
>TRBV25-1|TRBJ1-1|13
CASSEFLNTEAFF
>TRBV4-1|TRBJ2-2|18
CASSQDLETSGYTGELFF
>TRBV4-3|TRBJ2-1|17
CASSQTGFTSGYNEQFF
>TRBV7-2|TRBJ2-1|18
CASSLEILGNSRYNEQFF